A selection of T cell receptor beta chains follows, all from one sample in a study of CD8 T cells in Susac syndrome. TCRdb re-called the immunoSEQ multiplex PCR reads through MiXCR, storing one row per CDR3 protein. The top ten clones hold 0.08% to 0.095% of a sample with around 230,000 distinct CDR3 sequences, 95% of them seen once. Input material: CD4+ T cells from PBMCs. The source is a human donor with multiple sclerosis. The CDR3 runs from the conserved cysteine through the conserved F or W. Where a row states a size, it is once, few, many or the class of an expanded clone; other rows omit it.

J	V	size	CDR3
TRBJ2-3	TRBV5-4	NA	CASSLELAGTTDTQYF
TRBJ2-3	TRBV14	NA	CASSPDLAGSTDTQYF
TRBJ2-2	TRBV20-1	once	CSARERERAGELFF
TRBJ2-7	TRBV20-1	NA	CSAGGSSAQQYF
TRBJ2-7	TRBV20-1	NA	CSARDYREGRYEQYF
TRBJ1-2	TRBV20-1	NA	CSADPQGDYGYTF
TRBJ1-1	TRBV25-1	NA	CASRPLGTDTEAFF
TRBJ1-2	TRBV30	once	CAWSVVGVVYYGYTF
TRBJ1-2	TRBV6-6	NA	CASSYSIGGDGGYTF
TRBJ2-3	TRBV6-6	NA	CASSYYGSSTDTQYF
TRBJ2-7	TRBV5-1	NA	CASSFGSNSYEQYF
TRBJ2-1	TRBV6-6	NA	CASRPLAGVPDEQFF
TRBJ2-7	TRBV28	NA	CASRSTGSHEQYF
TRBJ2-3	TRBV5-4	NA	CASSLEGLAGGYSTDTQYF
TRBJ2-7	TRBV18	NA	CASSPPGLAGAIYEQYF
TRBJ2-1	TRBV5-4	NA	CASGDSPGSYNEQFF
TRBJ2-7	TRBV20-1	NA	CSARPGTGPYGEQYF
TRBJ2-3	TRBV18	NA	CASSPRREEGADTQYF
TRBJ2-3	TRBV27	NA	CASSPGGFRGTMDTQYF
TRBJ2-6	TRBV29-1	NA	CSVVDREFSGANVLTF
TRBJ2-1	TRBV9	NA	CASSRGSRSNEQFF
TRBJ2-3	TRBV7-9	NA	CASGTRGKLDTQYF